This T cell receptor beta chain derives from a study of T cell responses to AZD1222 COVID-19 vaccine. The CDR3 covers 13 residues. After removal of 0 bases from V and 11 bases from J, the junction contained 5 bases not matched to a gene. Measured with immunoSEQ multiplex PCR; TCRdb has only the in-frame clones, and not every one. The sample lists tens of thousands of clones, more than 70% occurring once. V and J are TRBV12-3 or TRBV12-4 and TRBJ1-1; the match to TRBD1 covers 8 bases. This receptor was taken from an adult in good health. The sequences come from peripheral blood, collected on day 0 of AZD1222 vaccination. The CDR3 coding sequence is TGTGCCAGCAGTTTAGCATCGGACAGGGAGGCTTTCTTT. Translation: CASSLASDREAFF.